This TCR beta chain was recovered during a study of T cells after yellow fever vaccination. Regarding the study as a whole: FACS-sorted repertoires could harbor abundant contaminating bulk-population clonotypes.

Each CDR3 protein is one row after TCRdb ran MiXCR on the 5' RACE reads. The sample shows approximately 610,000 distinct CDR3 sequences, about 15% of them seen only once. To note about this clonotype: Its antigen is still unknown.

CDR3 length equals 16 residues. Trimming pared 0 bases from V and 2 bases from J, leaving 12 bases between. Germline V gene sequence: CDR1 ENHRY, CDR2 SYGVKD. This specimen consisted of PBMCs, obtained around 5 days after the first yellow fever vaccination. The sequence derives from a man between 18 and 35 years old who received the YFV17D yellow fever vaccine. The chain recombines TRBV10-3 with TRBJ2-3; possible D gene TRBD2, 6 bases. CDR3 amino acids: CAISESGRGVTDTQYF. For the CDR3, the DNA is TGTGCCATCAGTGAGTCTGGGCGGGGAGTCACAGATACGCAGTATTTT.